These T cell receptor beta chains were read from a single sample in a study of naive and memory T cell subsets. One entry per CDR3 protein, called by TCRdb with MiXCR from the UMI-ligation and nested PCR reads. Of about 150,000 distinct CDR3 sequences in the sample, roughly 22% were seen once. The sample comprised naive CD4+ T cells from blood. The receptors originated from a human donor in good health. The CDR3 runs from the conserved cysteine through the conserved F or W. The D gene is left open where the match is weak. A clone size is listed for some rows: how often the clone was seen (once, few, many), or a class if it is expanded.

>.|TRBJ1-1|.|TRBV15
TGTGCCACCAGCAGAGATACCCTCTCACTTGGGGCTTTCTTT
CATSRDTLSLGAFF
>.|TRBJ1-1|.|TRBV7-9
TGTGCCAGCAGCTTACAGAACGATGGGGCTGCAGCTTTCTTT
CASSLQNDGAAAFF
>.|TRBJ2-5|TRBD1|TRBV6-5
TGTGCCAGCAGTTACCCAGGGGGCGGGAAGACCCAGTACTTC
CASSYPGGGKTQYF
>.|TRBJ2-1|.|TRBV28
TGTGCCAGCAGTTTACCCGGGACATCTAACTACAATGAGCAGTTCTTC
CASSLPGTSNYNEQFF
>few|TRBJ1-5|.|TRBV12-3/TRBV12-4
TGTGCCAGCAGTCGTGACGGGGACCAGCCCCAGCATTTT
CASSRDGDQPQHF
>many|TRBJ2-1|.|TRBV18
TGTGCCAGCTCACCCGGCCGCAGATTTGCAGGCCAATACAATGAGCAGTTCTTC
CASSPGRRFAGQYNEQFF
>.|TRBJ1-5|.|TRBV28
TGTGCCACCCTCGTGGACAGCAGCAATCAGCCCCAGCATTTT
CATLVDSSNQPQHF
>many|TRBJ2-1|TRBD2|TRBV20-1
TGCAGCGCCGAAGTGCGGGAGCGGGTCTACAATGAGCAGTTCTTC
CSAEVRERVYNEQFF
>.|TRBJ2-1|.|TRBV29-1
TGCAGCGTTAGCGGTACGGGCGAGCAGTTCTTC
CSVSGTGEQFF
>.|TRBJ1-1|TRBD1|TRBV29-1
TGCAGGGTTAATCAGGGGGCCTATGAAGCTTTCTTT
CRVNQGAYEAFF